Listed below are T cell receptor beta chains from one sample, sequenced in a study of blood T cell repertoires in COVID-19. Produced via immunoSEQ multiplex PCR; TCRdb's table is partial and in-frame only. The data hold about 250,000 clones, with around nine tenths observed a single time. What was sequenced was peripheral blood. These receptors came from a man between 25 and 39 years old with COVID-19, enrolled during active disease. Each CDR3 is given with its conserved first and last residue. The D gene is left open where the match is weak. Clone size is shown for a subset of rows, as once, few, many or a class of expanded clone.

cdr3_aa | cdr3_nt | v_call | d_call | clone_size | j_call
CATSDPLDTEAFF | TGTGCCACTTCAGATCCCCTCGACACTGAAGCTTTCTTT | TRBV19 | . | . | TRBJ1-1
CASGDRGSSNYGYTF | TGTGCCAGCGGGGACAGGGGGTCCTCCAACTATGGCTACACCTTC | TRBV13 | TRBD1 | . | TRBJ1-2
CASSEMGNLLALQETQYF | TGTGCCAGCAGTGAAATGGGGAATTTACTAGCACTGCAAGAGACCCAGTACTTC | TRBV6-1 | . | . | TRBJ2-5
CASSSDRWGAFF | TGTGCCAGCAGCTCCGACAGGTGGGGAGCTTTCTTT | TRBV7-2 | . | once | TRBJ1-1
CASSYTHKNHRGDQETQYF | TGTGCCAGCAGTTACACACACAAAAATCACAGGGGCGACCAAGAGACCCAGTACTTC | TRBV6-2/TRBV6-3 | TRBD1 | . | TRBJ2-5
CAVGHRGEETQYF | TGTGCCGTCGGGCACAGGGGTGAAGAGACCCAGTACTTC | TRBV24-1 | TRBD1 | . | TRBJ2-5
CASSSGDTEGLGYTF | TGTGCCAGCAGCTCGGGTGACACCGAGGGCCTTGGCTACACCTTC | TRBV5-6 | . | . | TRBJ1-2
CASSPASGQGALSTGELFF | TGTGCCAGCAGCCCAGCGTCGGGACAGGGTGCCTTGAGCACCGGGGAGCTGTTTTTT | TRBV5-4 | TRBD1 | . | TRBJ2-2
CAIDTTRNEQFF | TGTGCCATCGACACCACCCGGAATGAGCAGTTCTTC | TRBV6-8 | . | . | TRBJ2-1
CASSVSQGGQPQHF | TGTGCCAGCAGCGTTTCCCAGGGCGGTCAGCCCCAGCATTTT | TRBV9 | . | . | TRBJ1-5
CASSRLAGGLETQYF | TGTGCCAGCAGCCGACTAGCGGGGGGGCTGGAGACCCAGTACTTC | TRBV5-5 | TRBD2 | . | TRBJ2-5
CASSYSISGGQQFF | TGTGCCAGCAGTTACTCGATTAGCGGGGGGCAGCAGTTCTTC | TRBV6-5 | TRBD2 | . | TRBJ2-1
CASRLGLAGATPGETQYF | TGTGCAAGTCGCTTAGGGCTAGCGGGGGCCACCCCCGGGGAGACCCAGTACTTC | TRBV12-2 | . | . | TRBJ2-5
CASSLLGQGTAGYTF | TGCGCCAGCAGCTTGCTGGGACAGGGAACAGCTGGCTACACCTTC | TRBV5-1 | TRBD1 | . | TRBJ1-2
CASSQEKDRGRIKNTEAFF | TGCGCCAGCAGCCAAGAAAAGGACAGGGGGCGAATAAAGAACACTGAAGCTTTCTTT | TRBV4-1 | TRBD1 | . | TRBJ1-1
CASGGRGGVGEQYF | TGTGCCAGCGGAGGGCGGGGGGGCGTCGGCGAGCAGTACTTC | TRBV6-5 | TRBD2 | . | TRBJ2-7
CAISGLGQGGPDSPLHF | TGTGCCATCAGTGGGTTAGGACAGGGGGGTCCGGATTCACCCCTCCACTTT | TRBV10-3 | TRBD1 | . | TRBJ1-6
CASSLTGENSPLHF | TGTGCCAGCAGCTTGACAGGGGAGAATTCACCCCTCCACTTT | TRBV6-2/TRBV6-3 | TRBD1 | . | TRBJ1-6
CASSPGQSTVYGYTF | TGTGCCAGCAGCCCGGGACAGTCGACAGTCTATGGCTACACCTTC | TRBV7-9 | TRBD1 | once | TRBJ1-2
CASSPALLRGGSNTGELFF | TGTGCCAGCAGTCCCGCCCTCCTACGGGGGGGCAGTAACACCGGGGAGCTGTTTTTT | TRBV7-3 | TRBD2 | . | TRBJ2-2